This T cell receptor (beta chain) was captured in a study of graft-versus-host responses after intestinal transplantation. Study summary: Transplant types were multivisceral, liver-intestinal, or isolated intestinal.

Comment on this clone: What it binds is not known.

The germline V and J ends were trimmed by 4 bases and 5 bases, with 11 bases remaining between them. From germline, CDR1 is MGHRA and CDR2 YSYEKL. This CDR3 region has 13 residues. Only in-frame clones appear in the TCRdb table, and some are missing; sequencing was by immunoSEQ multiplex PCR. The sample consists of about 41,000 clones, 85% to 95% of them appearing once. The sequence was obtained from a human donor who was the organ donor for an intestinal transplant. The chain uses TRBV4-1 and TRBJ2-5, with D tentatively TRBD1 (6 bases). The source was unstimulated CD8+ T cells sorted from spleen or lymph node cells, collected before transplant. The CDR3, as DNA: TGCGCCAGCAGCCCCCACAGGGTCGAGACCCAGTACTTC. This translates into CASSPHRVETQYF.